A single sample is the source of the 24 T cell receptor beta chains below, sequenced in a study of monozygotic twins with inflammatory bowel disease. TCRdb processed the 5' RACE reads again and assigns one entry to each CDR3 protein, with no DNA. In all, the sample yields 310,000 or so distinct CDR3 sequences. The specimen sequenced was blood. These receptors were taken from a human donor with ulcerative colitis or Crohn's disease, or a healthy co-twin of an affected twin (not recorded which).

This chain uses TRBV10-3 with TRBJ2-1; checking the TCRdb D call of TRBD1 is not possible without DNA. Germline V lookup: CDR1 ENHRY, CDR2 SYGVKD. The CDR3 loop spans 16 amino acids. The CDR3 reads CAINYSGTRTYNEQFF.

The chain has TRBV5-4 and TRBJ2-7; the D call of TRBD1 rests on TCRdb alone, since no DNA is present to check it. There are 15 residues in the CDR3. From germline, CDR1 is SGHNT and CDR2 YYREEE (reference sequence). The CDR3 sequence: CASSPRQGKSGEQYF.

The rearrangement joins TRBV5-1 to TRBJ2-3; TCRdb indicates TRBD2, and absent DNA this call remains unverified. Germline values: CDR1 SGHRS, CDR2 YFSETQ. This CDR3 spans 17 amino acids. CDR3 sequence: CASSSGLAGGFTDTQYF.

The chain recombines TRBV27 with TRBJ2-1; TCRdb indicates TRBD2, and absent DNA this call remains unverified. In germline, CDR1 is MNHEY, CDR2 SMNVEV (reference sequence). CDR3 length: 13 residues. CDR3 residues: CASSFAGPHSQYF.

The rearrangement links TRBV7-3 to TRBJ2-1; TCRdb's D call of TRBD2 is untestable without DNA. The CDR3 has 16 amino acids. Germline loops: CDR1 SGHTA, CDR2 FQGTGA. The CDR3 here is CASSLMAGGIGNEQFF.

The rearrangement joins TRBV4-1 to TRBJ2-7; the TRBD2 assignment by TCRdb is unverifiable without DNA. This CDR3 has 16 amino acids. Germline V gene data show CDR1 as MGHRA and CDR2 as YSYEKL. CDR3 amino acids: CASSQPARTLGNEQYF.

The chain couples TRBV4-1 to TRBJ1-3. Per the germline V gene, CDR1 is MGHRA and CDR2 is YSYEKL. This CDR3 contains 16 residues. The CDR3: CASSQFATASGNTIYF.

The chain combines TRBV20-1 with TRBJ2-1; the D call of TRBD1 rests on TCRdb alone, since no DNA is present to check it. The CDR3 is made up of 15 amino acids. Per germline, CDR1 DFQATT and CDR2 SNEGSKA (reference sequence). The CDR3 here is CSARATSGGAGEQFF.

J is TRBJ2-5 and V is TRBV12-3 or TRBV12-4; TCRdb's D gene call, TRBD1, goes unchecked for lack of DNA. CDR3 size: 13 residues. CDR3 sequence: CASTLPGQETQYF.

CDR3 sequence reads: CASSVGEEGTRSYEQYF. This sequence joins TRBV9 and TRBJ2-7; TCRdb names TRBD2, which stays unverified in the absence of DNA. This CDR3 region has 17 residues. CDR1 and CDR2 from the germline V gene are SGDLS and YYNGEE.

The CDR3 reads CASSPQWSGTYEQYF. The chain combines TRBV4-3 with TRBJ2-7. The CDR3 extends over 15 amino acids. In germline, CDR1 is LGHNA, CDR2 YSLEER.

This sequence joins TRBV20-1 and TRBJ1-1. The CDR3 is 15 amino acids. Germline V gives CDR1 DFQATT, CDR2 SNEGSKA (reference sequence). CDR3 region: CSARDGRRARTEAFF.

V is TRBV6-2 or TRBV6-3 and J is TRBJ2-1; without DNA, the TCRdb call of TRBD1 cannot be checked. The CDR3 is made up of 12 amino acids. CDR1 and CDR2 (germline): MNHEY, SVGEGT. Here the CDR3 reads CASSYVGGEQFF.

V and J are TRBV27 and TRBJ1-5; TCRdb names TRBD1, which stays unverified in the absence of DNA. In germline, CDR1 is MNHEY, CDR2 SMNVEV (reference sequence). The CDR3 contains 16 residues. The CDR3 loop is CASSLIGSPRNQPQHF.

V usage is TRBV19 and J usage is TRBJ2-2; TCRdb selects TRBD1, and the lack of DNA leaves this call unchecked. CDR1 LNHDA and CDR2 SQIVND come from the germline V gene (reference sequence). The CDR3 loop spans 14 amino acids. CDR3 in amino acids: CASSIGTRGGELFF.

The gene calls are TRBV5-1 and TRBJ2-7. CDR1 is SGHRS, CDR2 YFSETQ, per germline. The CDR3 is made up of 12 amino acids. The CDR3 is CASSLRPDEQYF.

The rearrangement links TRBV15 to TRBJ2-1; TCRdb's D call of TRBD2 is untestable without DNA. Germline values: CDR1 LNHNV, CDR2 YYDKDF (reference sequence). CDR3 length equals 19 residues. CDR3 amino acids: CATSRDLASGGYSYNEQFF.

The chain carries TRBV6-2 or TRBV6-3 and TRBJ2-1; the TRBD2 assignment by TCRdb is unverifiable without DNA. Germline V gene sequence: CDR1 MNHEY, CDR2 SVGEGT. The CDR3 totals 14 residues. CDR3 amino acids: CASSVGGPSNEQFF.

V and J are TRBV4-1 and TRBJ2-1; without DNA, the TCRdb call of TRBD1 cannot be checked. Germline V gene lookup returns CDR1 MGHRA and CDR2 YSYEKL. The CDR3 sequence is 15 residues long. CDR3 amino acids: CASSPGQGAYNEQFF.

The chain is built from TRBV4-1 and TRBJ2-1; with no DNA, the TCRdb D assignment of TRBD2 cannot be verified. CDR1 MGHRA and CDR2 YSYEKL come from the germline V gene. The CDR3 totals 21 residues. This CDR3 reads CASSHPPPGTSGLSSYNEQFF.

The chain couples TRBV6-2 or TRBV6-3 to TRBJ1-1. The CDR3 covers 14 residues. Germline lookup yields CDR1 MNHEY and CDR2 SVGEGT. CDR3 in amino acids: CASSSHSSPNIAFF.

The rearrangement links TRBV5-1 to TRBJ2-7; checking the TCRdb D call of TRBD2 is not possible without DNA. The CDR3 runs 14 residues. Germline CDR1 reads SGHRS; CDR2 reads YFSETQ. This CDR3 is CASSLAGDLTEQYF.

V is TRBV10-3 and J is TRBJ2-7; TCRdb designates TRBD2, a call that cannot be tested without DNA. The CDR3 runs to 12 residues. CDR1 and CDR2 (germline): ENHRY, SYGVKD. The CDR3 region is CATGGASYEQYF.

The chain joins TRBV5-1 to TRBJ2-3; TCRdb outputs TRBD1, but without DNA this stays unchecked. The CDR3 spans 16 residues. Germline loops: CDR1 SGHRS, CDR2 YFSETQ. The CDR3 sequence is CASGFPGQISTDTQYF.